This TCR beta chain was profiled in a study of response to subunit inactivated influenza vaccine. A note on this clonotype: The target antigen is unknown.

TCRdb redid the calling of the RT-PCR reads with MiXCR, one entry per CDR3 protein. The sample contains around 470,000 distinct CDR3 sequences, about 7.2% of which appear only once. Germline-derived CDR1 and CDR2 are SEHNR and FQNEAQ (reference sequence). Trimming cost V 0 bases and J 2 bases, with 13 bases left between them. The CDR3 has 16 residues. General study results and limits: T cells newly recruited by each seasonal influenza vaccination are few, the authors suggested.

This specimen consisted of PBMCs from blood, obtained less than 30 months after vaccination. The gene calls are TRBV7-9 and TRBJ2-5; the D gene is possibly TRBD1 (5 bases). The receptor was isolated from a man aged 50-75 years who received an inactivated influenza vaccine. The DNA for the CDR3 is TGTGCCAGCAGCTTAGCGGGAAGGGGAAGACAAGAGACCCAGTACTTC. Translated: CASSLAGRGRQETQYF.